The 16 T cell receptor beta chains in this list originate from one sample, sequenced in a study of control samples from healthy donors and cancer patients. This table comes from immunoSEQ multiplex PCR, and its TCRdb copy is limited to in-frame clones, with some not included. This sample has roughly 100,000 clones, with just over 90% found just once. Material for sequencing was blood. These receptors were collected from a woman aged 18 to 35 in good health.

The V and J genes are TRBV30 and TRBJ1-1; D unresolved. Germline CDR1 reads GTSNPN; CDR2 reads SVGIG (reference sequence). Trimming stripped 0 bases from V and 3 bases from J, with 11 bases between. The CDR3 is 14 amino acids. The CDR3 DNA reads TGTGCCTGGAGTGTATGGGGTGAGCACACTGAAGCTTTCTTT. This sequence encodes CAWSVWGEHTEAFF.

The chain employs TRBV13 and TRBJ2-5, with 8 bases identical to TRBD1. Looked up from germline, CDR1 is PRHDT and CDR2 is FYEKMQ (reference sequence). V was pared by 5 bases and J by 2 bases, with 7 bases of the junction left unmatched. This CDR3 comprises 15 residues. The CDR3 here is CASSTGQGSQETQYF. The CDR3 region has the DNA TGTGCCAGCAGCACAGGACAGGGATCACAAGAGACCCAGTACTTC.

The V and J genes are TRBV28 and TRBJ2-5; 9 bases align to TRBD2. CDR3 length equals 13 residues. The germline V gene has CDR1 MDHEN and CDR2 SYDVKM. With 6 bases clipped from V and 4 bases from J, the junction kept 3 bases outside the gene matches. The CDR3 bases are TGTGCCAGCAGGTTGACTAGCGGAGAGACCCAGTACTTC. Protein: CASRLTSGETQYF.

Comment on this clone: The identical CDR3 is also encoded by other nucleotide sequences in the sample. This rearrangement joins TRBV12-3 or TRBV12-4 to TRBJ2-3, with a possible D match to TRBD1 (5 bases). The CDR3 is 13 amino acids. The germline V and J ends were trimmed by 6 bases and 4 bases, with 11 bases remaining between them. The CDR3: CASSQGGADTQYF. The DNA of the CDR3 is TGTGCCAGCAGCCAGGGTGGGGCAGATACGCAGTATTTT.

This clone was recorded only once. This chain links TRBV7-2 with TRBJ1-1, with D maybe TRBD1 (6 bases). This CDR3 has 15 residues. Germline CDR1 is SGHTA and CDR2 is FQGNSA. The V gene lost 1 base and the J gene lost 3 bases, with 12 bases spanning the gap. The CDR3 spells CASSLDGGGDTEAFF. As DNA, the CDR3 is TGTGCCAGCAGCTTAGACGGGGGCGGGGACACTGAAGCTTTCTTT.

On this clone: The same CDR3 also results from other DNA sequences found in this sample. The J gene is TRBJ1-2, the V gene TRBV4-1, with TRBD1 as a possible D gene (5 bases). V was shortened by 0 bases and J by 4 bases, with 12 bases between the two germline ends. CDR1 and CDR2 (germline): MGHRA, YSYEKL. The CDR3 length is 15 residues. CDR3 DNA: TGCGCCAGCAGCCAAGACCCCGGGGCCGGCTATGGCTACACCTTC. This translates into CASSQDPGAGYGYTF.

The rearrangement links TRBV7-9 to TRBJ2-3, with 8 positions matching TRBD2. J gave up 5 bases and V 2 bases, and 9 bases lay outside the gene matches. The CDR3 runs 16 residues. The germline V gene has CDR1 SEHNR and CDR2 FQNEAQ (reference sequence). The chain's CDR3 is CASSLITGGPGDTQYF. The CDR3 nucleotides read TGTGCCAGCAGCTTAATTACGGGGGGGCCGGGAGATACGCAGTATTTT.

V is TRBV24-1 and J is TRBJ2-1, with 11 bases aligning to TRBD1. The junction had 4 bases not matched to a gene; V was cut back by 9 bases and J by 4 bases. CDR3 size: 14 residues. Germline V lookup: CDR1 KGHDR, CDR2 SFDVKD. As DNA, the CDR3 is TGTGCCACCGGGGGGACAGGGGGTTACAATGAGCAGTTCTTC. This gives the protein CATGGTGGYNEQFF.

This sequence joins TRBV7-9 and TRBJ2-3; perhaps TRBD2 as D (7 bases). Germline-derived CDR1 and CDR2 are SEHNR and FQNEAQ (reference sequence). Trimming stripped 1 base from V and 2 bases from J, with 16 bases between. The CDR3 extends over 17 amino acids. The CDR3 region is CASSLVGSAGATDTQYF. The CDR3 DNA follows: TGTGCCAGCAGCTTAGTTGGTTCGGCGGGGGCCACAGATACGCAGTATTTT.

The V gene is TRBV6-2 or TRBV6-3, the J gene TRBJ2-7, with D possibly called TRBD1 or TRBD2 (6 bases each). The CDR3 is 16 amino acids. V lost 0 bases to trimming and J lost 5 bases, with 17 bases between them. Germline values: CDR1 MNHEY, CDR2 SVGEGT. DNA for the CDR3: TGTGCCAGCAGTTACTCATACAGGGAGGCGAGACACGAGCAGTACTTC. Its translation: CASSYSYREARHEQYF.

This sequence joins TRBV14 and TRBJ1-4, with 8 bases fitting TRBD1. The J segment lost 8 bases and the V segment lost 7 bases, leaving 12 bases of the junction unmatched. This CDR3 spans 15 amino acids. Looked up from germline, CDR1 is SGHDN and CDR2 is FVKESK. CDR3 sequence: CASIHNRDRHEKLFF. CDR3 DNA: TGTGCCAGCATCCACAACCGGGACAGGCACGAAAAACTGTTTTTT.

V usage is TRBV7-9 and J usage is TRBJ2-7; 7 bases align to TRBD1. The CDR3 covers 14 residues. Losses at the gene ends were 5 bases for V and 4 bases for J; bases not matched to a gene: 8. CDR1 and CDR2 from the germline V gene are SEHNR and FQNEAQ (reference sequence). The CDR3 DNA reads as TGTGCCAGCAGCCCGGACAGGACATTATACGAGCAGTACTTC. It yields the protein CASSPDRTLYEQYF.

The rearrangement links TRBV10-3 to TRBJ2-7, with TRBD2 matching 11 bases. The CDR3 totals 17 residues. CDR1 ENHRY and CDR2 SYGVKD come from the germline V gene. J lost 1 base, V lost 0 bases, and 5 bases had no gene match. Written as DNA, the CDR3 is TGTGCCATCAGTGAGTCGATGCTAGCGGGAGGTTCCTACGAGCAGTACTTC. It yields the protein CAISESMLAGGSYEQYF.

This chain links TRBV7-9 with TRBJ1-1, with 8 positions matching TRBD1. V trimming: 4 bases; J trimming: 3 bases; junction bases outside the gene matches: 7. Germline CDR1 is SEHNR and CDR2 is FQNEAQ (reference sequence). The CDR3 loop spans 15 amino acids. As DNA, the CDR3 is TGTGCCAGCAGCTCCAGAACAGGGGGGGACACTGAAGCTTTCTTT. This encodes CASSSRTGGDTEAFF.

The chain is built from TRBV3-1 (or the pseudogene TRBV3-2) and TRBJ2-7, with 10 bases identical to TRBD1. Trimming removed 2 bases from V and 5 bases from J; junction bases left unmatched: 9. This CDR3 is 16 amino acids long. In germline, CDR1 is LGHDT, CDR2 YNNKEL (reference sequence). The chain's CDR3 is CASSQPTGTGVDEQYF. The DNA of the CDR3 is TGTGCCAGCAGCCAACCTACCGGGACAGGGGTCGACGAGCAGTACTTC.

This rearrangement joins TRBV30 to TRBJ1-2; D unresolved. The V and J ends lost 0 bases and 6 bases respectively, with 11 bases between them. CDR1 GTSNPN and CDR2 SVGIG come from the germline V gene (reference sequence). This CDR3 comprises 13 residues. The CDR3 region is CAWSVTASDGYTF. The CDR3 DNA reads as TGTGCCTGGAGTGTGACTGCGTCCGATGGCTACACCTTC.